A single TCR beta chain is shown here with its context. TCRdb's table, derived via immunoSEQ multiplex PCR, lists solely in-frame clones and lacks some. There are 350,000 to 450,000 clones in the sample; roughly nine tenths occur only once, and 1% to 1.3% lies in the top ten. This CDR3 comprises 18 residues. Germline CDR1 reads SQVTM; CDR2 reads ANQGSEA. V trimming: 4 bases; J trimming: 4 bases; junction bases outside the gene matches: 16. The data belong to a study of blood T cell repertoires in COVID-19. Source material: PBMCs or T cells enriched from blood (not recorded which). This sequence was found in a man aged 30 to 45 who had recovered from COVID-19. The V call is TRBV29-1, the J call TRBJ2-1; TRBD2 agrees at 10 bases. The CDR3 nucleotides are TGCAGCGTTGCGGGGGTACTAGCGGGACCTACCCCTTACAATGAGCAGTTCTTC. Amino acid sequence: CSVAGVLAGPTPYNEQFF.